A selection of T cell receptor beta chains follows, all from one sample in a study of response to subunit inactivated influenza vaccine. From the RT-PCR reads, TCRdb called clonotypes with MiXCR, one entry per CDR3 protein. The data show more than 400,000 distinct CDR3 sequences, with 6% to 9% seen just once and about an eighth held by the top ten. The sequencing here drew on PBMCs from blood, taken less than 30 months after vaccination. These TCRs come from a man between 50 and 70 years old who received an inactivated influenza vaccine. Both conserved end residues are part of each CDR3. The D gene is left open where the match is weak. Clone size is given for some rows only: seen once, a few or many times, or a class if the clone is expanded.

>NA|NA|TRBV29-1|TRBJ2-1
CSVAKVASSNEQFF
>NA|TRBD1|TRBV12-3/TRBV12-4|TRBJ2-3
CASSRRGQLTDTQYF
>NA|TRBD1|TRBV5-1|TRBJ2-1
CASSLGTGVEQFF
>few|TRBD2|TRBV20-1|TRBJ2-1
CSARLAGVRYNEQFF
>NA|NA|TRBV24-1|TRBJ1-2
CATSDFTDHGYTF
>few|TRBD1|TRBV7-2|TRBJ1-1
CASSSTGRVAFF
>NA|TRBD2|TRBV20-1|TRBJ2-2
CSAVSGGSTGELFF
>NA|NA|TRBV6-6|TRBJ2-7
CASSYPDNEQYF
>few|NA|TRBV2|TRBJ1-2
CAREETGYGYTF
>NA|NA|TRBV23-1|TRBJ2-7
CVSSQPGPPKHEQYF
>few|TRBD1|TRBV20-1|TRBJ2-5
CSASAGQGRQTQYF
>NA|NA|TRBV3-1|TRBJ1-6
CASSQGWDGPSGSPLHF
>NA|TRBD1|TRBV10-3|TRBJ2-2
CAISGTGQARGTGELFF
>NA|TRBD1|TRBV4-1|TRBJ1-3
CASSQQAGGGNTIYF
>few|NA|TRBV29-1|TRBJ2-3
CSVEGLPPLDTQYF
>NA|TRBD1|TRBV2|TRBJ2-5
CASRRGQNKETQYF
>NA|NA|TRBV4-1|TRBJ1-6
CASSQVRVVPGRKSYNSPLHF
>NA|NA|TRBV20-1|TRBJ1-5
CSVGRVRGNQPQHF
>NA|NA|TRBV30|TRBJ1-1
CAWRLGAQAEAFF
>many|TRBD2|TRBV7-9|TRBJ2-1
CASSPPSAGGGNEQFF
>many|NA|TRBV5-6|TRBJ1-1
CASSRPTVNTEAFF
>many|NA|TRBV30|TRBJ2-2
CAWSREWQTGELFF
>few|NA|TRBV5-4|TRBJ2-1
CASRSGRDQNNEQFF
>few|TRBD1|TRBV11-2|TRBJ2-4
CASSSLDRGNIQYF
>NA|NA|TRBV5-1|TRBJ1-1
CASSLGTDHRSTEAFF
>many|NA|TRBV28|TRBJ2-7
CASSPLSWSMYEQYF
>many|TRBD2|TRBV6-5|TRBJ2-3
CASSYSGLAGGGTDTQYF
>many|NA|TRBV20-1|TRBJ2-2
CSARDPKGQITGELFF
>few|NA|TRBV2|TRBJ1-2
CASSARNSAYGYTF
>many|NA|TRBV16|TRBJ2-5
CASSPLRGAQETQYF
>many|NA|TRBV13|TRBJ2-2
CASSRGRYTGELFF
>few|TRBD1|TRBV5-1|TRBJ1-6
CASSLETGDNSPLHF
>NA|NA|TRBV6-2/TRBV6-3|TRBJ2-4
CASMEGVLAKNIQYF
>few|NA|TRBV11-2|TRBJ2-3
CASSNPVLDVTDTQYF
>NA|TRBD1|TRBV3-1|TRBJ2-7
CASSRRDRAAYEQYF
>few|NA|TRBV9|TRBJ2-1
CASSVGAESSYNEQFF
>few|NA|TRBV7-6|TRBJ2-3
CASSLVPGYGTDTQYF
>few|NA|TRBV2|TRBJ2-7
CASIRGGSYEQYF
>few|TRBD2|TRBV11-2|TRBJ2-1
CASSRGASGALYNEQFF
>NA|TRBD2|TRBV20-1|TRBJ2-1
CSARGGLAGVTEQFF
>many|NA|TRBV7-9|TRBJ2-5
CASSWTGTQETQYF
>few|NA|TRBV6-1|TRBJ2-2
CALGQPNTGELFF
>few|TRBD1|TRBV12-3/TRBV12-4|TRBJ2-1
CASSYSGQPGKEQFF
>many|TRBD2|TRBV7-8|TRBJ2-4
CASSRGGEGRAKNIQYF
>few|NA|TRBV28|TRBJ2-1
CASSPGGGREQFF
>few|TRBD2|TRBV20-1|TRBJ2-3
CSARDFLAGGLRSTDTQYF
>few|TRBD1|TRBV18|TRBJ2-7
CASSRGTGVREQYF
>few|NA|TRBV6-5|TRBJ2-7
CASSVTRSSSYEQYF
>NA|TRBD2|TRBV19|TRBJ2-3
CASSTSGGTDTQYF
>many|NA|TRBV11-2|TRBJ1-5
CASSFRNNQPQHF
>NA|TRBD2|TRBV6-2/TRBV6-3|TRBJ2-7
CASRGTSGDEQYF
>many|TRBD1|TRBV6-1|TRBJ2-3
CASKGQGTDTQYF
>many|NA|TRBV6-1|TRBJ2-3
CASSDGFADTQYF
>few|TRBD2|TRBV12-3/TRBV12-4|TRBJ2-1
CASSPQVGTSGAQFF